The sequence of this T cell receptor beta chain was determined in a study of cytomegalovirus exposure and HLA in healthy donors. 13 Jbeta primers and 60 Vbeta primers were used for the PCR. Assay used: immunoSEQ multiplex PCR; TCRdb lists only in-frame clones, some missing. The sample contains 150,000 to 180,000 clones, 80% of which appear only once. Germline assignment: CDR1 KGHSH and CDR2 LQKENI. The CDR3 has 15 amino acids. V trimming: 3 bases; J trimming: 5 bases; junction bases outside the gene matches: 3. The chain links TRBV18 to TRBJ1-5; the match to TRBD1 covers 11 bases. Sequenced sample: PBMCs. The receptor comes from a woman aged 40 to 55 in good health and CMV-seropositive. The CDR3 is CASSPDRGLDQPQHF. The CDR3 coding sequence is TGTGCCAGCTCACCGGACAGGGGGCTCGATCAGCCCCAGCATTTT.